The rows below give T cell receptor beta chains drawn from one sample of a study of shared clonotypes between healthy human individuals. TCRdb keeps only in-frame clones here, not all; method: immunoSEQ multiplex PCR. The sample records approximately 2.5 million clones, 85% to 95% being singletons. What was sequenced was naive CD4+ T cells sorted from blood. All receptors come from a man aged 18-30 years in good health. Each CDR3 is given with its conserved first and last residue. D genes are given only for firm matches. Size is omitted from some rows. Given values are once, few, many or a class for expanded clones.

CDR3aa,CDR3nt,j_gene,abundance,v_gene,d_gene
CASSGGWTDTQYF,TGTGCCAGCAGCGGGGGGTGGACAGATACGCAGTATTTT,TRBJ2-3,NA,TRBV2,TRBD2
CSARGGGEAFF,TGCAGTGCCAGGGGAGGGGGAGAAGCTTTCTTT,TRBJ1-1,few,TRBV20-1,NA
CASSPGTVNEQFF,TGTGCCAGCAGCCCCGGGACAGTGAATGAGCAGTTCTTC,TRBJ2-1,NA,TRBV2,TRBD1
CASSSSEFTDTQYF,TGCGCCAGCAGCTCTAGTGAATTTACAGATACGCAGTATTTT,TRBJ2-3,NA,TRBV5-1,NA
CASTEEVGNQPQHF,TGTGCCAGTACCGAGGAGGTCGGGAATCAGCCCCAGCATTTT,TRBJ1-5,once,TRBV19,NA
CASSVNRELDGYTF,TGTGCCAGCAGCGTAAATAGGGAGCTCGATGGCTACACCTTC,TRBJ1-2,few,TRBV9,NA
CASSLALGEGADTQYF,TGCGCCAGCAGCTTGGCCCTGGGGGAGGGGGCAGATACGCAGTATTTT,TRBJ2-3,NA,TRBV5-1,NA
CASSPPYIGPLTDTQYF,TGCGCCAGCAGCCCCCCCTATATAGGCCCATTGACAGATACGCAGTATTTT,TRBJ2-3,NA,TRBV4-1,NA
CASSVATSGGQETQYF,TGTGCCAGCAGCGTTGCAACTAGCGGGGGGCAAGAGACCCAGTACTTC,TRBJ2-5,NA,TRBV9,TRBD2
CASSRTGNNEKLFF,TGCGCCAGCAGCCGAACAGGGAATAATGAAAAACTGTTTTTT,TRBJ1-4,NA,TRBV4-1,NA
CASSPTGRYEKLFF,TGTGCCAGCTCACCTACAGGGCGATACGAAAAACTGTTTTTT,TRBJ1-4,once,TRBV18,NA
CASSLNNEQFF,TGTGCCAGCAGCCTGAACAATGAGCAGTTCTTC,TRBJ2-1,NA,TRBV13,NA
CAISELGGWELFF,TGTGCCATCAGTGAGCTCGGGGGGTGGGAGCTGTTTTTT,TRBJ2-2,NA,TRBV10-3,TRBD2
CASSPYQGLRNIQYF,TGTGCCAGCTCACCATACCAGGGGCTAAGAAACATTCAGTACTTC,TRBJ2-4,NA,TRBV18,NA
CASGDGTSGNNEQFF,TGCGCCAGCGGGGACGGGACTAGCGGGAACAATGAGCAGTTCTTC,TRBJ2-1,NA,TRBV10-2,TRBD2
CASTSTVPQANVLTF,TGCGCCAGCACCTCGACAGTCCCACAGGCCAACGTCCTGACTTTC,TRBJ2-6,NA,TRBV5-1,NA